The T cell receptor (beta chain) under discussion was sequenced for a study of blood T cell repertoires in COVID-19. The CDR3 spans 14 residues. V dropped 4 bases and J dropped 10; count of bases not matched to a gene: 7. Germline lookup yields CDR1 LNHDA and CDR2 SQIVND (reference sequence). Assay: immunoSEQ multiplex PCR; the TCRdb copy retains only in-frame clones and omits some. The data show about 260,000 clones, roughly 90% seen once. This receptor was identified in a human donor in a cohort sampled during active COVID-19. Sequencing was carried out using peripheral blood. This chain links TRBV19 with TRBJ1-6; 7 nucleotides align to TRBD1. In DNA, the CDR3 is TGTGCCAGTAGTACCATGACAGGGAACTCACCCCTCCACTTT. Translation: CASSTMTGNSPLHF.